This TCR beta chain was sequenced during a study of CD8 T cells in ankylosing spondylitis (dated by TCRdb to the late 2010s). About the study as a whole: The study set out to find disease-linked TCR variants by profiling T cell receptor beta repertoires in ankylosing spondylitis patients and healthy donors. The full study cohort was made up of about two dozen ankylosing spondylitis patients and some 100 healthy donors. Samples of peripheral blood were taken, and for ankylosing spondylitis patients, synovial fluid was collected as well. Overall study results and their limits: Significant enrichment of the disease-linked clones was reported in matched synovial fluid samples from ankylosing spondylitis patients. In peripheral blood, the disease-linked clones were found at relatively low frequencies and had a CD8+ phenotype. A TCR beta motif made up of several highly homologous amino acid variants appeared to be characteristic of blood from ankylosing spondylitis patients. Some of the motif variants had been reported before in the synovial fluid and blood of reactive arthritis patients, a finding that suggests common disease-initiation mechanisms.

Comments on this clonotype: Its binding antigen is unknown. There are no base qualities to consult, and no much larger clone falls within one base.

Instrument on record: Illumina MiSeq. TCR beta libraries were prepared by quantitative 5'-RACE with molecular barcodes. In the paper's pipeline: Disease-linked TCR variants were identified with a new computational method built on a probabilistic model of VDJ rearrangement. The public reads were run again by TCRdb, first through fastp at Q25 and then through MiXCR, and only productive beta chains were kept. Under each unique CDR3 protein, matching rows form one entry showing the most common genes and DNA. V and J calls and clone size were set by TCRdb, not the authors. The sample has 20,000 to 30,000 distinct CDR3 sequences on record, 10% to 15% of them singletons. The ten biggest clones cover around 37% of the sample. Relative to germline, V is 5 bases shorter and J is 3 bases shorter, with 15 bases between their ends. Including the terminal cysteine and phenylalanine, the CDR3 comprises 15 residues. Only the CDR3 region is kept as DNA, spanning 45 bases read in frame from base 1. Per the germline V gene (reference sequence), SEHNR is the CDR1 and FQNEAQ is the CDR2.

Material: blood. This TCR came from a male donor with ankylosing spondylitis or in good health (not recorded which). The rearranged segments are TRBV7-9 and TRBJ2-3, with TRBD1 perhaps the D gene, on 6 matching bases. The CDR3 loop reads CASSPGHTLTDTQYF. The sequenced DNA is TGTGCCAGCAGCCCGGGACACACACTTACAGATACGCAGTATTTT.